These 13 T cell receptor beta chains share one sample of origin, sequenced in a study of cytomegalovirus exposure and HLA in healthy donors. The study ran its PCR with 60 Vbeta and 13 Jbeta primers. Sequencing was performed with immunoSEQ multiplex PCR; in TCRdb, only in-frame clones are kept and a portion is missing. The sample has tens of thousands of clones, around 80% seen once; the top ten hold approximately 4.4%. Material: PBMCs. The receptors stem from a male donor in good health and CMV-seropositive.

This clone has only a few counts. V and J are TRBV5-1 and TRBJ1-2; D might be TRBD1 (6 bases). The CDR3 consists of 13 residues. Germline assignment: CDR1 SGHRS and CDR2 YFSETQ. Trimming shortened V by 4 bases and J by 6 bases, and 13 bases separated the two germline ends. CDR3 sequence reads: CASSLQGFDGYTF. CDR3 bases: TGCGCCAGCAGCCTCCAGGGGTTCGATGGCTACACCTTC.

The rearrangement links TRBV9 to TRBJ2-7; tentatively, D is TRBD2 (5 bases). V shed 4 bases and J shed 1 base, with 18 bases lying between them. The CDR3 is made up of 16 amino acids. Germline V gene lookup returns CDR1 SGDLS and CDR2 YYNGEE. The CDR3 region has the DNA TGTGCCAGCAGCACCTCCCAAGCGGCTCAATCCTACGAGCAGTACTTC. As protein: CASSTSQAAQSYEQYF.

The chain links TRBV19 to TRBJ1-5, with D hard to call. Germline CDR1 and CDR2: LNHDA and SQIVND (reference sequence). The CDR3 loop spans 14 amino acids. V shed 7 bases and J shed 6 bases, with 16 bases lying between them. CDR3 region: CASNPSGSGQPQHF. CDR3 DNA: TGTGCCAGTAATCCTTCGGGGTCTGGTCAGCCCCAGCATTTT.

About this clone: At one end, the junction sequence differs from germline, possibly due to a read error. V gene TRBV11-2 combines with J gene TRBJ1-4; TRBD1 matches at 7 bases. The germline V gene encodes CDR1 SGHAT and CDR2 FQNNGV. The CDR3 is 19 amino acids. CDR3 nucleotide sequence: TGTGCCAACAGCTTAGTAGTTAGGGGACAGACCGCAACTAATGAAAAACTGTTTTTT. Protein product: CANSLVVRGQTATNEKLFF.

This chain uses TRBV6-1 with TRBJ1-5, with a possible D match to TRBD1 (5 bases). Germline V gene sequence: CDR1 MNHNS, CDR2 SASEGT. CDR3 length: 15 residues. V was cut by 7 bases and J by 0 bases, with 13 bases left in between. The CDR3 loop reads CASIPRGLSNQPQHF. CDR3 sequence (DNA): TGTGCCAGCATCCCCCGGGGACTTAGCAATCAGCCCCAGCATTTT.

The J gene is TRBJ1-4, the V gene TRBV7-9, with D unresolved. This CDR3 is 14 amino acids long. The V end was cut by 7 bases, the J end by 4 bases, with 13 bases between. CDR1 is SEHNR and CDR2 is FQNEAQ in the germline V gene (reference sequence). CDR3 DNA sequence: TGTGCCAGCATGGAGGGCTTAATTAATGAAAAACTGTTTTTT. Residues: CASMEGLINEKLFF.

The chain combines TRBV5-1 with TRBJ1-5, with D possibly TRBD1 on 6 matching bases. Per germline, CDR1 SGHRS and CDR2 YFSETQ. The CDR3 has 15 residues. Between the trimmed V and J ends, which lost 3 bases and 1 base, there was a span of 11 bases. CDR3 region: CASSSTGGSNQPQHF. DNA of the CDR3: TGCGCCAGCAGCTCGACAGGTGGGAGCAATCAGCCCCAGCATTTT.

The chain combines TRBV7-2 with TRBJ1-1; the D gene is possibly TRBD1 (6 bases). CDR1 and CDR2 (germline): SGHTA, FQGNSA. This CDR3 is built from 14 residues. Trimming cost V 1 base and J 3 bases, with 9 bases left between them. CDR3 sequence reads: CASSLGQEDTEAFF. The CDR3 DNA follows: TGTGCCAGCAGCTTAGGACAGGAAGACACTGAAGCTTTCTTT.

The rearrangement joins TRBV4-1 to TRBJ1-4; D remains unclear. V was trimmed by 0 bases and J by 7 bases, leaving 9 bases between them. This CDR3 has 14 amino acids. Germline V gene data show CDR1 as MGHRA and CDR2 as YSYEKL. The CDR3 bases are TGCGCCAGCAGCCAAGATCGGCGGGGTGAAAAACTGTTTTTT. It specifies CASSQDRRGEKLFF.

The CDR3 DNA reads as TGTGCCAGCTTGGACAGGGTCTCGCAGCCCCAGCATTTT. Translated: CASLDRVSQPQHF. The chain is built from TRBV6-1 and TRBJ1-5; 8 bases line up with TRBD1. J lost 7 bases, V lost 8 bases, and 7 bases had no gene match. This CDR3 has 13 residues. From germline, CDR1 is MNHNS and CDR2 SASEGT.

The CDR3 here is CASRDSDSYEQYF. Here the CDR3 DNA reads TGTGCCAGTAGGGACAGCGACTCCTACGAGCAGTACTTC. The chain is built from TRBV19 and TRBJ2-7; D may be TRBD1 (6 bases). The V and J ends lost 6 bases and 0 bases respectively, with 9 bases between them. The CDR3 contains 13 residues. Germline lookup yields CDR1 LNHDA and CDR2 SQIVND (reference sequence).

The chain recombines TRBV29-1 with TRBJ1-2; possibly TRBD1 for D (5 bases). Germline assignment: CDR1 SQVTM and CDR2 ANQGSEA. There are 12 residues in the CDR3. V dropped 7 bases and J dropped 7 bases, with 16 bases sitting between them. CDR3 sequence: CSAKRGSSGYTF. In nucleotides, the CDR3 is TGCAGCGCCAAAAGGGGCAGTAGTGGCTACACCTTC.

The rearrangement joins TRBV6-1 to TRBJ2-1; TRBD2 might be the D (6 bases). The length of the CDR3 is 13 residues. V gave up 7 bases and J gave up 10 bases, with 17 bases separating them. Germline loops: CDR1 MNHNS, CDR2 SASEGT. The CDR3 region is CASTFELAGEQFF. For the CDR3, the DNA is TGTGCCAGCACTTTCGAACTAGCCGGAGAGCAGTTCTTC.